The source of this TCR beta chain is a study of T-cell memory formation after mild COVID-19. Study information: Clustering of TCRs was largely donor specific.

TCRdb reanalysed the 5' RACE reads using MiXCR and keeps one entry per CDR3 protein. The sample yields roughly 190,000 distinct CDR3 sequences, approximately 20% seen once. The CDR3 length is 14 residues. Germline V gives CDR1 SGDLS, CDR2 YYNGEE. V lost 2 bases and J lost 1, with 9 bases in between. The receptor's source is an adult woman who had mild COVID-19 (a few samples of this study predate the infection). Cell type and time point are not known. Sequenced sample: PBMCs or a T cell subset sorted from them (not recorded which). The V gene is TRBV9, the J gene TRBJ1-1, with D hard to call. The DNA of the CDR3 is TGTGCCAGCAGCGTGGGTCCGGGGAACACTGAAGCTTTCTTT. It translates to CASSVGPGNTEAFF.